This is a list of T cell receptor beta chains from one sample in a study of Graves' ophthalmopathy and Graves' hyperthyroidism. TCRdb reprocessed the multiplex PCR reads via MiXCR and lists one record per CDR3 protein. This sample has about 500,000 distinct CDR3 sequences, with around 15% found just once. Material: blood. The receptors stem from a woman in her twenties or thirties with Graves' ophthalmopathy. CDR3s include the opening cysteine and the closing phenylalanine or tryptophan. Each record gives: J gene, clone size, V gene, D gene, CDR3 protein, CDR3 DNA. A D gene is named only where the DNA matches it firmly. The size of a clone is reported for some rows only, either as once, few or many, or as a class for expanded clones.

TRBJ2-7 . TRBV12-3/TRBV12-4 TRBD1 CASSLSIGTGGDEQYF TGTGCCAGCAGTTTGAGTATAGGGACAGGGGGCGACGAGCAGTACTTC
TRBJ2-7 once TRBV12-3/TRBV12-4 . CASSPRPKTTYEQYF TGTGCCAGCAGTCCCCGACCGAAGACCACCTACGAGCAGTACTTC
TRBJ1-2 many TRBV27 TRBD1 CASSLKQGGPYGYTF TGTGCCAGCAGTTTAAAGCAGGGGGGGCCCTATGGCTACACCTTC
TRBJ2-5 many TRBV9 . CASTSGPAGQETQYF TGTGCCAGCACAAGTGGGCCTGCGGGGCAAGAGACCCAGTACTTC
TRBJ2-7 . TRBV12-3/TRBV12-4 TRBD2 CASSLSVAGFSYEQYF TGTGCCAGCAGTTTATCGGTAGCGGGCTTTTCCTACGAGCAGTACTTC
TRBJ1-1 few TRBV3-1 TRBD1 CASSQQGQLNTEAFF TGTGCCAGCAGCCAACAGGGACAGCTGAACACTGAAGCTTTCTTT
TRBJ1-1 many TRBV12-3/TRBV12-4 . CASSWVGSANTEAFF TGTGCCAGCAGCTGGGTGGGGTCGGCGAACACTGAAGCTTTCTTT
TRBJ2-5 . TRBV9 TRBD2 CASSAEIPGLAGAIQETQYF TGTGCCAGCAGCGCGGAGATCCCGGGACTAGCGGGAGCGATCCAAGAGACCCAGTACTTC
TRBJ2-3 few TRBV11-2 . CASSLDHDNPSTDTQYF TGTGCCAGCAGCTTAGATCATGATAATCCTAGCACAGATACGCAGTATTTT
TRBJ1-2 many TRBV6-1 . CASSGTVFYGYTF TGTGCCAGCAGTGGGACGGTCTTCTATGGCTACACCTTC
TRBJ1-3 . TRBV6-1 . CASSEGDANSGNTIYF TGTGCCAGCAGTGAAGGGGACGCGAACTCTGGAAACACCATATATTTT
TRBJ2-5 many TRBV20-1 TRBD1 CSARGWTGEYETQYF TGCAGTGCTAGAGGGTGGACAGGGGAGTACGAGACCCAGTACTTC
TRBJ2-1 . TRBV4-1 . CASSLTGLDYNEQFF TGCGCCAGCAGCCTAACGGGTCTAGACTACAATGAGCAGTTCTTC
TRBJ2-2 . TRBV24-1 . CATSDYGMAGNSGDLFF TGTGCCACCAGTGATTATGGGATGGCAGGGAACTCCGGGGATCTGTTTTTT
TRBJ2-7 few TRBV5-1 . CASSFIQGRGEQYF TGCGCCAGCAGCTTTATACAGGGTCGCGGCGAGCAGTACTTC
TRBJ2-2 . TRBV6-1 . CASSPSEAGELFF TGTGCCAGCAGCCCTAGCGAGGCCGGGGAGCTGTTTTTT
TRBJ1-2 many TRBV10-2 . CASSERLPADYTF TGCGCCAGCAGTGAAAGGTTACCCGCTGACTACACCTTC
TRBJ1-2 once TRBV6-1 . CASQTAANYGYTF TGTGCCAGCCAGACAGCCGCTAACTATGGCTACACCTTC
TRBJ1-1 . TRBV6-1 TRBD1 CASSSDRYPTEAFF TGTGCCAGCAGCTCGGACAGGTATCCTACTGAAGCTTTCTTT
TRBJ1-2 many TRBV7-8 . CAVGGSSGLFSF TGTGCAGTAGGCGGGAGTTCGGGGCTGTTCTCCTTC
TRBJ2-1 many TRBV5-1 TRBD2 CASSKTITSGSGNNEQFF TGCGCCAGCAGCAAGACCATAACAAGCGGGAGTGGTAATAATGAGCAGTTCTTC
TRBJ1-2 many TRBV18 . CASSSGRQGGYTF TGTGCCAGCTCAAGCGGACGGCAGGGGGGCTACACCTTC
TRBJ1-2 many TRBV12-3/TRBV12-4 . CASSFATPSGGYTF TGTGCCAGCAGTTTTGCCACACCATCGGGTGGCTACACCTTC
TRBJ2-2 . TRBV4-1 . CASSQEGELFF TGCGCCAGCAGCCAAGAGGGGGAGCTGTTTTTT
TRBJ2-7 many TRBV10-3 . CAISERGYSYEQYF TGTGCCATCAGTGAGAGGGGATACTCCTACGAGCAGTACTTC
TRBJ1-6 many TRBV2 TRBD1 CASIRDRSSPLHF TGTGCCAGCATCCGGGACAGGAGTTCACCCCTCCACTTT
TRBJ2-7 many TRBV7-2 TRBD1 CASSSGTGVYYEQYF TGTGCCAGCAGCTCGGGGACAGGAGTCTACTACGAGCAGTACTTC
TRBJ2-7 many TRBV30 . CAWAKGYEQYF TGTGCCTGGGCCAAGGGCTACGAGCAGTACTTC
TRBJ2-7 . TRBV20-1 TRBD2 CSASDLAGSYEQYF TGCAGTGCTAGTGATCTAGCGGGATCCTACGAGCAGTACTTC
TRBJ1-5 many TRBV6-1 . CASSEEDSYSNQPQHF TGTGCCAGCAGTGAAGAGGACAGCTATAGCAATCAGCCCCAGCATTTT
TRBJ1-2 many TRBV9 . CASTQVGEGYTF TGTGCCAGCACCCAGGTTGGGGAAGGCTACACCTTC
TRBJ1-3 . TRBV12-3/TRBV12-4 TRBD1 CASSGGSNTIYF TGTGCCAGCTCAGGGGGCTCGAACACCATATATTTT
TRBJ2-2 many TRBV24-1 . CATSVSAPGELFF TGTGCCACCAGTGTATCCGCGCCCGGGGAGCTGTTTTTT
TRBJ2-2 . TRBV11-2 . CASSPTFLNTGELFF TGTGCCAGCAGCCCGACATTCCTGAACACCGGGGAGCTGTTTTTT
TRBJ2-5 many TRBV28 TRBD2 CASSLPSSGGTQETQYF TGTGCCAGCAGTTTGCCCTCTAGCGGGGGGACCCAAGAGACCCAGTACTTC
TRBJ2-7 many TRBV6-1 TRBD1 CASSVLQGPPYEQYF TGTGCCAGCAGTGTCCTACAGGGGCCTCCCTACGAGCAGTACTTC
TRBJ1-2 many TRBV12-3/TRBV12-4 TRBD1 CASSLDRDRGYPGYGYTF TGTGCCAGCAGCCTCGATCGGGACAGGGGCTACCCCGGCTATGGCTACACCTTC
TRBJ2-7 many TRBV24-1 . CATSPSETYEQYF TGTGCCACCAGCCCTAGCGAAACCTACGAGCAGTACTTC
TRBJ1-1 many TRBV5-1 . CASASREVNTEAFF TGCGCCAGCGCCAGCCGGGAAGTGAACACTGAAGCTTTCTTT
TRBJ2-2 many TRBV12-3/TRBV12-4 TRBD2 CASSLTSGKVGELFF TGTGCCAGCAGTTTGACTAGCGGGAAAGTCGGGGAGCTGTTTTTT
TRBJ2-7 many TRBV6-5 . CASSYGRAGYEQYF TGTGCCAGCAGTTACGGCAGGGCCGGCTACGAGCAGTACTTC
TRBJ2-7 many TRBV28 . CASNPAGFESSYEQYF TGTGCCAGCAACCCCGCGGGCTTCGAATCCTCCTACGAGCAGTACTTC
TRBJ2-2 few TRBV5-1 . CASSLTSQTNTGELFF TGCGCCAGCAGCTTGACTAGCCAGACGAACACCGGGGAGCTGTTTTTT
TRBJ2-5 . TRBV24-1 . CATRGGGGETQYF TGTGCCACGCGAGGGGGTGGAGGAGAGACCCAGTACTTC
TRBJ1-5 many TRBV19 TRBD1 CASIDRAQGNQPQHF TGTGCCAGTATCGACAGGGCCCAGGGCAATCAGCCCCAGCATTTT
TRBJ1-6 many TRBV12-3/TRBV12-4 . CASSLWTARNSPLHF TGTGCCAGCAGTTTATGGACAGCACGGAATTCACCCCTCCACTTT
TRBJ2-7 few TRBV14 TRBD2 CASSQDHRGLAGAVEQYF TGTGCCAGCAGCCAAGATCATAGAGGACTAGCGGGAGCAGTCGAGCAGTACTTC
TRBJ2-7 . TRBV28 . CASSQRIEQYF TGTGCCAGCAGCCAACGAATCGAGCAGTACTTC
TRBJ1-1 many TRBV6-5 . CASRVGRTDTEAFF TGTGCCAGCAGGGTGGGCAGGACGGACACTGAAGCTTTCTTT